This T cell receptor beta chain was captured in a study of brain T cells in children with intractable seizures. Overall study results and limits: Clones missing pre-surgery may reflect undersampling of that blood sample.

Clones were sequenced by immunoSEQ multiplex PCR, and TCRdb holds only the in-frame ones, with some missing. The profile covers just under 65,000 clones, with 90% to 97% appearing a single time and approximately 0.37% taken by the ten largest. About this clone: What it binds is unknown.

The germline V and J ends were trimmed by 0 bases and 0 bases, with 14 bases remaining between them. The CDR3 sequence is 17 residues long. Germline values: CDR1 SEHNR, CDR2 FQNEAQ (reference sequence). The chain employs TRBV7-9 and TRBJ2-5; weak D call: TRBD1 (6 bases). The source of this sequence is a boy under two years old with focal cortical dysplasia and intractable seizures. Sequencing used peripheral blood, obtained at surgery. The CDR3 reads CASSLALGHPYQETQYF. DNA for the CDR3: TGTGCCAGCAGCTTAGCGCTGGGACACCCGTACCAAGAGACCCAGTACTTC. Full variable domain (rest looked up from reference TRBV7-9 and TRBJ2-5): DTGVSQNPRHKITKRGQNVTFRCDPISEHNRLYWYRQTLGQGPEFLTYFQNEAQLEKSRLLSDRFSAERPKGSFSTLEIQRTEQGDSAMYLCASSLALGHPYQETQYFGPGTRLLVL.